The subject of this entry is one T cell receptor beta chain. The entry originates in a study of T cell responses to AZD1222 COVID-19 vaccine. Clones were read by immunoSEQ multiplex PCR, and TCRdb kept only the in-frame ones, dropping some. The top ten clones hold under 2% of a sample with 100,000 to 150,000 clones, approximately 88% of them seen once. The clonotype comes from an adult in good health. Sequences were derived from peripheral blood, sampled on day 0 of AZD1222 vaccination.

The CDR3 region has the DNA TGTGCCAGCAGTCAAACAGGGGGCGAAGTTGATACGCAGTATTTT. Its translation is CASSQTGGEVDTQYF. The J gene is TRBJ2-3, the V gene TRBV11-2; 9 bases agree with TRBD1. CDR1 is SGHAT and CDR2 is FQNNGV in the germline V gene. The V segment lost 6 bases and the J segment 6 bases; nucleotides outside the gene matches: 10. The CDR3 spans 15 residues.